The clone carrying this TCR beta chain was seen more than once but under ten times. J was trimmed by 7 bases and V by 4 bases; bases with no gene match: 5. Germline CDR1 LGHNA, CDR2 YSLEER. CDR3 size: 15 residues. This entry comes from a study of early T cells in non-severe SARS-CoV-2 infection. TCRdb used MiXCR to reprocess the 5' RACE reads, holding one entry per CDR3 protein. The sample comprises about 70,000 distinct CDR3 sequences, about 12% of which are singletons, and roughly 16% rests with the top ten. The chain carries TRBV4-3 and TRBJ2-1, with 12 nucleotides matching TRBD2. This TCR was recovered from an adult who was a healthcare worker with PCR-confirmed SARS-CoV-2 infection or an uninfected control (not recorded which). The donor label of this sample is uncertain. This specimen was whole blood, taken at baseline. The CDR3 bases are TGCGCCAGCAGCCGGCTAGCGGGGGGGCATAATGAGCAGTTCTTC. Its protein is CASSRLAGGHNEQFF.